Below are 9 T cell receptor beta chains sequenced from a single sample in a study of shared clonotypes between healthy human individuals. Assay used: immunoSEQ multiplex PCR; TCRdb lists only in-frame clones, some missing. The data contain hundreds of thousands of clones, approximately 74% of them seen just once; the ten biggest clones take up around 1.6%. Sequencing was carried out using memory CD4+ T cells sorted from blood. Subset meaning: CD45RA-negative fraction. Receptors originate from a woman aged 25-40 years in good health.

The genes are TRBV2 and TRBJ1-3; D call uncertain. Per germline, CDR1 SNHLY and CDR2 FYNNEI. Trimming took 2 bases from V and 1 from J, leaving 6 bases between them. This CDR3 is built from 14 residues. The CDR3, as DNA: TGTGCCAGCAGTGAACGGGGATCTGGAAACACCATATATTTT. This sequence encodes CASSERGSGNTIYF.

V usage is TRBV27 and J usage is TRBJ2-3; D not resolved. The germline V gene has CDR1 MNHEY and CDR2 SMNVEV (reference sequence). Deletions cut 5 bases from V and 0 bases from J, with 12 bases between. CDR3 length: 15 residues. CDR3 bases: TGTGCCAGCAGTCCCCGTGGAGTCAGCACAGATACGCAGTATTTT. It is translated as CASSPRGVSTDTQYF.

This clone was seen ten or more times. The chain recombines TRBV5-1 with TRBJ2-1; 8 nucleotides match TRBD2. CDR3 size: 17 residues. The ends lost 2 bases at V and 0 bases at J; junction bases unmatched: 7. CDR1 is SGHRS and CDR2 is YFSETQ in the germline V gene. The CDR3, as DNA: TGCGCCAGCAGCTTTGGGAGCGGGGGAATCTCCTACAATGAGCAGTTCTTC. Its protein product is CASSFGSGGISYNEQFF.

The chain combines TRBV28 with TRBJ2-7, with 8 positions matching TRBD2. The germline V gene has CDR1 MDHEN and CDR2 SYDVKM. The CDR3 contains 15 residues. V trimming: 8 bases; J trimming: 7 bases; junction bases outside the gene matches: 16. CDR3 sequence (DNA): TGTGCCAGCCGAGATATACGGGAGGGACGGTGGGAGCAGTACTTC. Translation: CASRDIREGRWEQYF.

Here the CDR3 reads CASRSQRGTDTQYF. The CDR3 DNA reads TGCGCCAGCCGGAGCCAGCGGGGCACAGATACGCAGTATTTT. The chain carries TRBV5-1 and TRBJ2-3, with a tentative D call TRBD2 (6 bases). The CDR3 consists of 14 residues. In germline, CDR1 is SGHRS, CDR2 YFSETQ. Trimming removed 7 bases from V and 1 base from J, with 13 bases in between.

This clone came up many times. This CDR3 reads CASSQDRADRGAFF. For the CDR3, the DNA is TGCGCCAGCAGCCAAGATCGTGCGGACAGGGGTGCTTTCTTT. The chain has TRBV4-1 and TRBJ1-1; 9 bases align to TRBD1. CDR1 and CDR2 from the germline V gene are MGHRA and YSYEKL. This CDR3 spans 14 amino acids. Losses at the gene ends were 0 bases for V and 11 bases for J; bases not matched to a gene: 7.

In its sample, this clone was seen a few times. The rearrangement joins TRBV27 to TRBJ1-2, with D unclear. CDR3 size: 14 residues. The ends were cut back, 2 bases at V and 0 bases at J, with 7 bases in the middle. Germline V gene sequence: CDR1 MNHEY, CDR2 SMNVEV (reference sequence). Written as DNA, the CDR3 is TGTGCCAGCAGTTTACAGGCAACTAACTATGGCTACACCTTC. Translation: CASSLQATNYGYTF.

In the case of this clone: Other nucleotide sequences from this sample produce the same CDR3. The chain links TRBV18 to TRBJ2-3; the D is unclear. This CDR3 is 12 amino acids long. With 6 bases removed from V and 6 bases from J, the gap between germline ends came to 10 bases. Germline loops: CDR1 KGHSH, CDR2 LQKENI. CDR3 nucleotides: TGTGCCAGCTCCCCTGCTGGGGATACGCAGTATTTT. This translates into CASSPAGDTQYF.

Turning to this clone: Additional DNA sequences in this sample encode the identical CDR3. The chain uses TRBV19 and TRBJ2-1; 11 nucleotides match TRBD1. The CDR3 totals 17 residues. V was pared by 0 bases and J by 3 bases, with 4 bases of the junction left unmatched. Germline loops: CDR1 LNHDA, CDR2 SQIVND (reference sequence). CDR3 region: CASSIDTGTGGYNEQFF. Written as DNA, the CDR3 is TGTGCCAGTAGTATAGATACCGGGACAGGGGGCTACAATGAGCAGTTCTTC.